Following are 2 T cell receptor beta chains from one sample sequenced in a study of blood T cell repertoires in COVID-19. Profiling relied on immunoSEQ multiplex PCR, and the TCRdb table lists in-frame clones only, not all of them. The repertoire holds fewer than 300,000 clones, with over 75% as singletons. Sample: peripheral blood. The receptors here all came from a human donor in a cohort sampled during active COVID-19.

The chain has TRBV29-1 and TRBJ2-3, with TRBD1 identical over 10 bases. V shed 3 bases, J shed 8 bases, and the junction held 11 bases outside the gene matches. The CDR3 totals 15 residues. Germline CDR1 is SQVTM and CDR2 is ANQGSEA. The CDR3 DNA is TGCAGCGTTGACTCCCGGGACAGGGGTGTCCGTACGCAGTATTTT. Translation gives CSVDSRDRGVRTQYF.

In this sample, this clone turned up many times. The CDR3 nucleotides are TGCAGCGTTGCGGTCCGGAGTAGGGATACGCAGTATTTT. Translated, it gives CSVAVRSRDTQYF. V gene TRBV29-1 combines with J gene TRBJ2-3; D is unclear. Germline V gene sequence: CDR1 SQVTM, CDR2 ANQGSEA. The CDR3 loop spans 13 amino acids. The V end lost 4 bases, the J end lost 6 bases, and 14 bases lay between the germline ends.